In this sample, the clone carrying this T cell receptor beta chain turned up a few times. This sample is part of a study of blood T cells in healthy people across ages. Whenever a sample was processed, at least 6.5 million PBMCs were isolated. It was with a sample-barcoded 5' primer and a J-beta primer mix that a second PCR of roughly 6 to 12 cycles was run. TCRdb re-derived calls from the 5' RACE reads in MiXCR, one entry per CDR3 protein. Of some 800,000 distinct CDR3 sequences listed, roughly 25% are singletons. These data also featured in a second study, about T cells of mothers and their children. This second study notes: Whatever RNA was extracted went entirely into cDNA synthesis, at roughly 1.5 ug per 15 ul.

The sequence derives from a boy younger than 18 in good health. The sample was blood.

The CDR3 sequence: CASSPPMGQGTPEAFF. Written as DNA, the CDR3 is TGTGCCAGCAGCCCACCAATGGGACAGGGAACCCCTGAAGCTTTCTTT. The chain couples TRBV13 to TRBJ1-1; 9 bases agree with TRBD1. This CDR3 contains 16 residues. After removal of 5 bases from V and 6 bases from J, the junction contained 13 bases not matched to a gene. In germline, CDR1 is PRHDT, CDR2 FYEKMQ (reference sequence).